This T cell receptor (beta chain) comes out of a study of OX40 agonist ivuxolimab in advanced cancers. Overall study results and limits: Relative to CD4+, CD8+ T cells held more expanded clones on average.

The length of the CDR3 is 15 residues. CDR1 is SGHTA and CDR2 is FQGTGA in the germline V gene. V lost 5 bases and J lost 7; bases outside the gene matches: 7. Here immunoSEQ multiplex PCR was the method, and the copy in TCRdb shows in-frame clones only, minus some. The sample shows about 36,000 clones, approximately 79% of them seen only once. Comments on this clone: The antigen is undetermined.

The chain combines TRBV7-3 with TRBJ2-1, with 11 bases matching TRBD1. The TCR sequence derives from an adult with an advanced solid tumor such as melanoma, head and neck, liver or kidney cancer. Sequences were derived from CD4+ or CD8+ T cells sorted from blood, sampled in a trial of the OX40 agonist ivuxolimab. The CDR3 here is CASSPAGQGVNEQFF. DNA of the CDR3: TGTGCCAGCAGCCCGGCGGGACAGGGGGTTAATGAGCAGTTCTTC.